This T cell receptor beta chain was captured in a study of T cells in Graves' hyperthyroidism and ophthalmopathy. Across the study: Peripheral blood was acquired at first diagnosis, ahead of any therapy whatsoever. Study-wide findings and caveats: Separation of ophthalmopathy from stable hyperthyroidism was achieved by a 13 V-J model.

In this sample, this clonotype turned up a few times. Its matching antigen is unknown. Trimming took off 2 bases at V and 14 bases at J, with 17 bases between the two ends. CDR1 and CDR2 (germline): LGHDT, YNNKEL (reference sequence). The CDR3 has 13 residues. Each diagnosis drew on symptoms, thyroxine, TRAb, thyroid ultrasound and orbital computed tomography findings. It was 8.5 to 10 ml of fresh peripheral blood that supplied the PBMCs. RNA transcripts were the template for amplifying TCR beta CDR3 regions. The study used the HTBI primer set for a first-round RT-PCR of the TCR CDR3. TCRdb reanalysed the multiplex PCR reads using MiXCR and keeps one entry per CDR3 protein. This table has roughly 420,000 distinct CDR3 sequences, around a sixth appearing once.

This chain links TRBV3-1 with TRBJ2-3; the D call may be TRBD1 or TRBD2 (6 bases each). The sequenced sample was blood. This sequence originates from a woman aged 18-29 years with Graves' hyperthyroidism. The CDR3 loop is CASSQRGARFPYF. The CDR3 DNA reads TGTGCCAGCAGCCAAAGGGGGGCGCGTTTCCCGTATTTT.